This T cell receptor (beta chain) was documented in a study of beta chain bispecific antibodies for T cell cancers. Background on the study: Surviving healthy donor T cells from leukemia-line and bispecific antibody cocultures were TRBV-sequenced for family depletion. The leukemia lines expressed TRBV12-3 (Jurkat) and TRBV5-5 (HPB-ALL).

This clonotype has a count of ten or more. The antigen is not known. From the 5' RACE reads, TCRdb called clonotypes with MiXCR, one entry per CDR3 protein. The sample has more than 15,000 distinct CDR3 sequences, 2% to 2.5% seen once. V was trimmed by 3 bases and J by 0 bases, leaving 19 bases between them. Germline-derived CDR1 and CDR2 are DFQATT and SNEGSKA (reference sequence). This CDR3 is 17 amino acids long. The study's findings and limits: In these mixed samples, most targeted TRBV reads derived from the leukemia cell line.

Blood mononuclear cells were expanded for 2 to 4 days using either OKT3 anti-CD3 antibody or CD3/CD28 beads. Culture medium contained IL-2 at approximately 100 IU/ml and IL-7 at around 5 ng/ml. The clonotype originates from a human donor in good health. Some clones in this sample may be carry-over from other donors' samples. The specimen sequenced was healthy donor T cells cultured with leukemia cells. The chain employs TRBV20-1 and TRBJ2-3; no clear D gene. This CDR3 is CSASVGAVQSSTDTQYF. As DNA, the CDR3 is TGCAGTGCTAGCGTGGGCGCAGTCCAGTCTAGCACAGATACGCAGTATTTT.